Listed below are T cell receptor beta chains from one sample, sequenced in a study of breast tumors, draining lymph nodes, adjacent tissues. TCRdb passed the multiplex PCR reads through MiXCR, listing each CDR3 protein once. The profile shows 130,000 or so distinct CDR3 sequences, 30% to 35% of them singletons. Material for sequencing was axillary lymph node tissue. These receptors came from a female donor with breast cancer. Some clones in this sample may be carry-over from other donors' samples. Both conserved end residues are part of each CDR3. The D gene is left open where the match is weak. Clone size is stated in some rows and not others, as once, few, many or a class when expanded.

TRBV7-2	TRBD1	many	TRBJ2-7	TGTGCCAGCCTGGGGGGGACAGGGGAACACTCCTACGAGCAGTACTTC	CASLGGTGEHSYEQYF
TRBV11-2	TRBD1	many	TRBJ2-1	TGTGCCAGCAGCCCCCCCGGGACAGGCAACAATGAGCAGTTCTTC	CASSPPGTGNNEQFF
TRBV28	-	many	TRBJ1-3	TGTGCCAGCAGTTTACCCCAGGAAACTGGAAACACCATATATTTT	CASSLPQETGNTIYF
TRBV20-1	-	many	TRBJ2-2	TGCAGTGCCGGATTGAACACCGGGGAGCTGTTTTTT	CSAGLNTGELFF
TRBV12-3/TRBV12-4	-	-	TRBJ1-1	TGTGCCAGCAGTTTTCGGGAAAACACTGAAGCTTTCTTT	CASSFRENTEAFF
TRBV11-2	-	-	TRBJ1-4	TGTGCCAGCGGCTTAGAACGGTGGCAAAAACTGTTTTTT	CASGLERWQKLFF
TRBV12-3/TRBV12-4	-	-	TRBJ2-7	TGTGCCAGCAGTAGGGAGGGGGCGAGTGAGCAGTACTTC	CASSREGASEQYF
TRBV5-6	TRBD2	many	TRBJ2-7	TGTGCCAGCAGCTTGGTGAGCGGGGGCCTGTGGGAGCAGTACTTC	CASSLVSGGLWEQYF
TRBV6-6	TRBD1	many	TRBJ2-5	TGTGCCAGCAGTTACACAGGGGGTAGGGAGACCCAGTACTTC	CASSYTGGRETQYF
TRBV24-1	TRBD2	many	TRBJ2-1	TGTGCCACCAGTGATGGGACTAGGCCAGGGAATGAGCAGTTCTTC	CATSDGTRPGNEQFF
TRBV7-9	-	many	TRBJ2-1	TGTGCCAGCAGCCCAGCCGGGGCCTACAATGAGCAGTTCTTC	CASSPAGAYNEQFF
TRBV4-1	-	-	TRBJ1-1	TGCGCCAGCAGCCGCGGGGTTGGCCCGAACACTGAAGCTTTCTTT	CASSRGVGPNTEAFF
TRBV6-5	-	few	TRBJ1-4	TGTGCCAGCAGGGATTCTGGGTGGGATGAAAAACTGTTTTTT	CASRDSGWDEKLFF
TRBV5-6	-	-	TRBJ1-1	TGTGCCAGCAGCCCGTGGACTGACACTGAAGCTTTCTTT	CASSPWTDTEAFF
TRBV10-3	TRBD1	many	TRBJ2-7	TGTGCCATCAGGGGACAGACCTACGAGCAGTACTTC	CAIRGQTYEQYF
TRBV27	TRBD2	-	TRBJ2-3	TGTGCCGTCGCAGCGGGGGGGAAGGCAGATACGCAGTATTTT	CAVAAGGKADTQYF
TRBV5-6	TRBD2	-	TRBJ2-4	TGTGCCAGCAGCTTGACCGGACTAGATACGACCAAAAACATTCAGTACTTC	CASSLTGLDTTKNIQYF
TRBV12-3/TRBV12-4	TRBD2	-	TRBJ2-3	TGTGCCACCCAAAGCGGGGTGAACACAGATACGCAGTATTTC	CATQSGVNTDTQYF
TRBV20-1	TRBD2	many	TRBJ2-1	TGCAGTGCTCCACGGGCTAGCGGGGGTCGGTGGAATGAGCAGTTCTTC	CSAPRASGGRWNEQFF
TRBV30	TRBD1	many	TRBJ1-5	TGTGCCTGGACTAAAGGACAGGTCAATCAGCCCCAGCATTTT	CAWTKGQVNQPQHF
TRBV7-7	TRBD1	many	TRBJ2-5	TGTGCTAGCAGCAGAGACAGGGGGCCTGAGACCCAGTACTTC	CASSRDRGPETQYF
TRBV10-3	-	many	TRBJ1-4	TGTGCCATCAGTGCCCGCGGGCAGGGAGGTGAAAAACTGTTTTTT	CAISARGQGGEKLFF